Sequencing of this T cell receptor (beta chain) was carried out in a study of immune characterization of retroperitoneal liposarcoma (dated by TCRdb to the late 2010s). Library creation used PCR. Data came from a NextSeq 500. TCRdb's own reprocessing of the public reads used fastp at Q25 and MiXCR and kept productive beta chains. Entries that share a CDR3 protein sequence are merged under the most common genes and DNA. The sample table contains approximately 7,100 distinct CDR3 sequences; only one count was recorded for 25% to 30% of them. The ten biggest clones cover around 15% of the sample. This clonotype was picked up many times. Its antigen remains undetermined. No base-level quality is on record; no much larger clone is a single base apart. As encoded in the germline V gene, CDR1 is MNHEY while CDR2 is SVGAGI. The cysteine opens and the phenylalanine closes a CDR3 of 15 amino acids. Only CDR3 DNA remains: 45 bases, in frame from the first base. Trimming takes 0 bases from V and 7 bases from J, and the germline ends sit 13 bases apart.

The chain is assembled from TRBV6-5 and TRBJ1-5, with no confidently assigned D gene. The receptor was derived from a male donor with retroperitoneal liposarcoma. Sequenced sample: blood. DNA sequence: TGTGCCAGCAGTTACTCGGCGTCAAGGTACCAGCCCCAGCATTTT. Its translation reads: CASSYSASRYQPQHF.